This T cell receptor (beta chain) was found in a study of blood T cell repertoires in COVID-19. Study summary: Sites across the United States, Italy and Spain contributed samples from acute and convalescent COVID-19. From T cells, B-cell-depleted T cells, or PBMCs came the material, which was cDNA or gDNA.

How the authors handled the data: Reference gene primer amplification gave nucleated cell count estimates. Sequencing used immunoSEQ multiplex PCR; TCRdb keeps in-frame clones, though not all of them. V, J and clone size are those of that table, while D and trimming were read from the DNA. This sample yields about 180,000 clones, of which around 88% are seen a single time; under 4.5% belongs to the top ten. From germline, CDR1 is SGHNT and CDR2 YENEEA. V gave up 3 bases and J gave up 8 bases; unmatched junction bases: 5. The CDR3 covers 14 residues. J is TRBJ2-1 and V is TRBV11-3, with TRBD2 identical over 9 bases. What was sequenced was peripheral blood. The sequence came from a woman aged 30 to 39 with acute or convalescent COVID-19. The CDR3, as DNA: TGTGCCAGCAGCTTTGGACTAGCGTTGGATGAGCAGTTCTTC. Amino acid sequence: CASSFGLALDEQFF.